Listed here are 32 T cell receptor beta chains from one sample, sequenced in a study of control samples from healthy donors and cancer patients (dated by TCRdb to 2020 to 2021). Libraries were prepared through the immunoSEQ multiplex PCR assay. The table comes from immuneACCESS by way of TCRdb, which keeps in-frame sequences with V and J called. Part of the clones is missing from these tables; in studies checked, under half for an unresolved V gene and the rest for unknown reasons. The sample has 100,000 to 150,000 clones on record, 89% of them singletons. The ten largest clones represent around 7.6% of the sample. The material sequenced was PBMCs. These receptors were taken from a man over 45 with head and neck cancer.

The gene calls are TRBV28 and TRBJ1-4; D unclear. This CDR3 has 12 residues. Deletions cut 3 bases from V and 10 bases from J, with 9 bases between. Germline V lookup: CDR1 MDHEN, CDR2 SYDVKM. The CDR3 protein is CASSFTQIKLFF. CDR3 bases: TGTGCCAGCAGTTTCACGCAGATAAAACTGTTTTTT.

The V gene is TRBV29-1, the J gene TRBJ2-3; TRBD1 matches 9 bases. The V gene end was trimmed by 6 bases and the J gene end by 0 bases; junction bases not matched to a gene: 10. Germline V gives CDR1 SQVTM, CDR2 ANQGSEA. The CDR3 consists of 16 residues. The CDR3 sequence: CSVIWTGATSTDTQYF. The CDR3 DNA reads TGCAGCGTCATATGGACAGGGGCCACTAGCACAGATACGCAGTATTTT.

The chain carries TRBV7-2 and TRBJ2-4, with a tentative D call TRBD1 (5 bases). The CDR3 totals 17 residues. Germline CDR1 and CDR2: SGHTA and FQGNSA. V was cut by 5 bases and J by 0 bases, with 17 bases left in between. The CDR3 DNA follows: TGTGCCAGCAGCCCCCTTTGGCAGGGCATAGCCAAAAACATTCAGTACTTC. The encoded protein is CASSPLWQGIAKNIQYF.

The chain recombines TRBV6-6 with TRBJ2-1, with D hard to call. The V gene's germline CDR1 is MNHNY and CDR2 SVGAGI (reference sequence). V lost 8 bases and J 1 base, leaving 6 bases between the germline ends. The CDR3 spans 12 residues. The CDR3 sequence is CASWGSYNEQFF. CDR3 coding DNA: TGTGCCAGCTGGGGTTCCTACAATGAGCAGTTCTTC.

The sample holds a few counts of this clone. This chain joins TRBV4-1 and TRBJ1-5, with unresolved D. The germline V and J ends were trimmed by 1 base and 3 bases, with 10 bases remaining between them. This CDR3 comprises 15 residues. Germline-derived CDR1 and CDR2 are MGHRA and YSYEKL. DNA for the CDR3: TGCGCCAGCAGCCAAGTGGCACAGAACAATCAGCCCCAGCATTTT. Translated: CASSQVAQNNQPQHF.

The chain links TRBV3-1 (or the pseudogene TRBV3-2) to TRBJ2-2, with TRBD2 identical over 7 bases. Germline CDR1 LGHDT, CDR2 YNNKEL (reference sequence). J lost 7 bases, V lost 4 bases, and 12 bases had no gene match. The CDR3 length is 16 residues. The CDR3 nucleotides are TGTGCCAGCAGCCCCTGGGAGGCGGGAGAGGTCGGGGAGCTGTTTTTT. This gives the protein CASSPWEAGEVGELFF.

The chain employs TRBV11-2 and TRBJ2-4; a weak D match, TRBD2 (7 bases). CDR1 and CDR2 from the germline V gene are SGHAT and FQNNGV. Trimming cost V 1 base and J 0 bases, with 13 bases left between them. CDR3 size: 17 residues. The DNA for the CDR3 is TGTGCCAGCAGCTTAGGGGGGGGGCTGGAAGCCAAAAACATTCAGTACTTC. This codes for CASSLGGGLEAKNIQYF.

This chain joins TRBV11-3 and TRBJ2-1, with 14 bases fitting TRBD2. The germline gives CDR1 SGHNT, CDR2 YENEEA. The trim removed 5 bases at V and 5 bases at J, leaving 5 bases unmatched. This CDR3 is built from 16 residues. The chain's CDR3 is CASSPRLAGGDNEQFF. The CDR3, as DNA: TGTGCCAGCAGCCCCAGACTAGCGGGAGGGGACAATGAGCAGTTCTTC.

V usage is TRBV3-1 (or the pseudogene TRBV3-2) and J usage is TRBJ1-6; TRBD1 is a possible D gene (6 bases). The V and J ends lost 4 bases and 10 bases respectively, with 14 bases between them. This CDR3 is 14 amino acids long. CDR1 and CDR2 (germline): LGHDT, YNNKEL (reference sequence). CDR3 in DNA: TGTGCCAGCAGCCCACAGGGATTAGGATCACCCCTCCACTTT. The encoded protein is CASSPQGLGSPLHF.

The chain carries TRBV7-9 and TRBJ2-3; no reliable D call. V was pared by 5 bases and J by 4 bases, with 10 bases between. CDR3 length: 13 amino acids. Per germline, CDR1 SEHNR and CDR2 FQNEAQ (reference sequence). The CDR3 reads CASSHQQADTQYF. CDR3 nucleotides: TGTGCCAGCAGCCATCAGCAAGCAGATACGCAGTATTTT.

This clone was seen repeatedly, ten times or more. The chain recombines TRBV6-4 with TRBJ2-5, with a weak D call TRBD2 (6 bases). The CDR3 is 15 residues long. Germline V gene data show CDR1 as MRHNA and CDR2 as SNTAGT. The ends were cut back, 4 bases at V and 1 base at J, with 13 bases in the middle. In DNA, the CDR3 is TGTGCCAGCAGTGTCGGAGCGGGCTCCCAAGAGACCCAGTACTTC. Its translation: CASSVGAGSQETQYF.

The J gene is TRBJ1-1, the V gene TRBV12-3 or TRBV12-4; D unclear. Trimming left V 6 bases short and J 4 bases short, with 12 bases between. The CDR3 loop spans 13 amino acids. In nucleotides, the CDR3 is TGTGCCAGCAGCCGTCAAGCTGGCACTGAAGCTTTCTTT. Its protein is CASSRQAGTEAFF.

This chain uses TRBV15 with TRBJ2-5; TRBD1 matches at 7 bases. Germline values: CDR1 LNHNV, CDR2 YYDKDF (reference sequence). With 0 bases clipped from V and 5 bases from J, the junction kept 9 bases outside the gene matches. This CDR3 region has 16 residues. CDR3 nucleotides: TGTGCCACCAGCAGAGATCGGCACAGGGGATGGGAGACCCAGTACTTC. Translating gives CATSRDRHRGWETQYF.

This rearrangement joins TRBV11-2 to TRBJ1-1; D gene uncertain. Trimming stripped 0 bases from V and 7 bases from J, with 9 bases between. This CDR3 contains 13 residues. Germline CDR1 is SGHAT and CDR2 is FQNNGV. CDR3 region: CASSLDLAGEAFF. The CDR3 DNA reads as TGTGCCAGCAGCTTAGATCTGGCAGGTGAAGCTTTCTTT.

The chain combines TRBV3-1 (or the pseudogene TRBV3-2) with TRBJ2-7, with 11 bases fitting TRBD2. Germline V gene sequence: CDR1 LGHDT, CDR2 YNNKEL (reference sequence). The V and J ends lost 2 bases and 5 bases, in that order; junction bases with no gene match: 8. The CDR3 runs 16 residues. CDR3 DNA sequence: TGTGCCAGCAGCCAAAGGACTAGCGGGCCCGGGGACGAGCAGTACTTC. Translated: CASSQRTSGPGDEQYF.

The V and J genes are TRBV2 and TRBJ1-1; D uncertain. This CDR3 comprises 14 residues. Trimming removed 4 bases from V and 3 bases from J, with 12 bases in between. Germline V lookup: CDR1 SNHLY, CDR2 FYNNEI. DNA of the CDR3: TGTGCCAGCAGTGGGGTCAGCCAATACACTGAAGCTTTCTTT. It codes for CASSGVSQYTEAFF.

The table lists this clone with a few counts. The V gene is TRBV11-3, the J gene TRBJ1-1, with D unresolved. The V end lost 3 bases, the J end lost 5 bases, and 10 bases lay between the germline ends. CDR3 length equals 13 residues. Germline assignment: CDR1 SGHNT and CDR2 YENEEA. CDR3: CASSFRWLTEAFF. DNA for the CDR3: TGTGCCAGCAGCTTCCGTTGGTTGACTGAAGCTTTCTTT.

The genes are TRBV19 and TRBJ1-1, with 7 positions matching TRBD1. The CDR3 spans 14 residues. V lost 5 bases to trimming and J lost 4 bases; unmatched junction nucleotides: 7. CDR1 is LNHDA, CDR2 SQIVND, per germline (reference sequence). The CDR3 DNA reads TGTGCCAGTAGTCGACAGGGAGGTGGCACTGAAGCTTTCTTT. Translation gives CASSRQGGGTEAFF.

This clone was seen once. The chain joins TRBV29-1 to TRBJ1-1; 9 nucleotides agree with TRBD1. Trimming removed 6 bases from V and 4 bases from J; junction bases left unmatched: 9. CDR1 and CDR2 from the germline V gene are SQVTM and ANQGSEA. CDR3 length equals 14 residues. The CDR3, as DNA: TGCAGCGTCGGGAAACAGGGGGCAGGCACTGAAGCTTTCTTT. It is translated as CSVGKQGAGTEAFF.

This clone was seen just once. The genes are TRBV4-1 and TRBJ1-2, with D perhaps matching TRBD1 (5 bases). This CDR3 region has 15 residues. Germline V gives CDR1 MGHRA, CDR2 YSYEKL. V was clipped by 1 base and J by 8 bases, with 17 bases between them. CDR3 nucleotide sequence: TGCGCCAGCAGCCAAGCGGGGGGTGGGAATAGCGGCTACACCTTC. Its protein is CASSQAGGGNSGYTF.

The V gene is TRBV7-3, the J gene TRBJ2-5, with TRBD2 matching 13 bases. The CDR3 runs to 16 residues. The germline V gene encodes CDR1 SGHTA and CDR2 FQGTGA. Trimming at V came to 4 bases and at J to 2 bases, leaving 4 bases not matched to a gene. CDR3 sequence reads: CASSSGLAGAQETQYF. The CDR3 DNA reads TGTGCCAGCAGCTCAGGACTAGCGGGGGCTCAAGAGACCCAGTACTTC. The variable domain in full, with the rest retrieved from reference TRBV7-3 and TRBJ2-5, is GAGVSQTPSNKVTEKGKYVELRCDPISGHTALYWYRQSLGQGPEFLIYFQGTGAADDSGLPNDRFFAVRPEGSVSTLKIQRTERGDSAVYLCASSSGLAGAQETQYFGPGTRLLVL.

This clone has just a few counts. The chain carries TRBV2 and TRBJ1-3, with a possible D match to TRBD1 (5 bases). CDR1 SNHLY and CDR2 FYNNEI come from the germline V gene. V lost 7 bases to trimming and J lost 4 bases, with 26 bases between them. The CDR3 runs to 18 residues. The CDR3 protein is CASTYDPGTSSAGNTIYF. CDR3 DNA: TGTGCCAGCACCTATGACCCAGGGACCTCGAGTGCAGGAAACACCATATATTTT. The full variable domain, with the rest looked up from reference TRBV2 and TRBJ1-3, is EPEVTQTPSHQVTQMGQEVILRCVPISNHLYFYWYRQILGQKVEFLVSFYNNEISEKSEIFDDQFSVERPDGSNFTLKIRSTKLEDSAMYFCASTYDPGTSSAGNTIYFGEGSWLTVV.

The chain joins TRBV5-1 to TRBJ2-7, with 11 bases aligning to TRBD1. CDR3 length equals 16 residues. CDR1 SGHRS and CDR2 YFSETQ come from the germline V gene. The V and J ends lost 7 bases and 4 bases, in that order; junction bases with no gene match: 13. This chain's CDR3 is CASSPSGTGGAYEQYF. DNA for the CDR3: TGCGCCAGCTCGCCCTCGGGGACAGGGGGAGCGTACGAGCAGTACTTC.

The CDR3 sequence: CASSIGPFRRQFF. DNA for the CDR3: TGTGCCAGCAGTATTGGACCCTTTCGACGGCAGTTCTTC. V and J are TRBV12-3 or TRBV12-4 and TRBJ2-1; D is uncertain. This CDR3 has 13 amino acids. Trimming took 5 bases from V and 12 from J, leaving 17 bases between them.

J is TRBJ1-4 and V is TRBV19; 10 bases agree with TRBD1. Germline-derived CDR1 and CDR2 are LNHDA and SQIVND (reference sequence). V shed 4 bases and J 7 bases; nucleotides not matched to a gene: 3. The CDR3 has 14 amino acids. CDR3 DNA sequence: TGTGCCAGTAGTACCTGGACAGGGGGTGAAAAACTGTTTTTT. This translates into CASSTWTGGEKLFF.

The J gene is TRBJ2-3, the V gene TRBV5-5, with 9 bases identical to TRBD1. CDR3 length: 15 residues. V trimming: 2 bases; J trimming: 6 bases; junction bases outside the gene matches: 7. Germline lookup yields CDR1 SGHKS and CDR2 YYEKEE (reference sequence). The CDR3 region has the DNA TGTGCCAGCAGCTTCCGGGACAGGGCGGTGGATACGCAGTATTTT. Residues: CASSFRDRAVDTQYF.

V is TRBV7-9 and J is TRBJ2-1, with D perhaps given as TRBD1 or TRBD2 (5 bases each). CDR1 is SEHNR, CDR2 FQNEAQ, per germline (reference sequence). Trimming shortened V by 3 bases and J by 4 bases, and 13 bases separated the two germline ends. The CDR3 contains 15 residues. CDR3 in amino acids: CASSFRWGMYNEQFF. Here the CDR3 DNA reads TGTGCCAGCAGCTTTAGATGGGGGATGTACAATGAGCAGTTCTTC.

CDR3: CASSQLTTAGLGHEQYF. The CDR3 region has the DNA TGTGCCAGCAGCCAATTAACGACAGCTGGCCTCGGCCACGAGCAGTACTTC. V usage is TRBV16 and J usage is TRBJ2-7, with D possibly matching TRBD1 (5 bases). Germline-derived CDR1 and CDR2 are KGHSY and FQNENV. The CDR3 extends over 17 amino acids. Trimming left V 1 base short and J 5 bases short, with 21 bases between.

This clone was picked up one time. J is TRBJ1-2 and V is TRBV6-5, with D possibly TRBD1 on 5 matching bases. Trimming took 2 bases from V and 7 from J, leaving 17 bases between them. This CDR3 has 15 residues. The V gene's germline CDR1 is MNHEY and CDR2 SVGAGI. The CDR3, as DNA: TGTGCCAGCAGTTACGGTGGGGGAAGTCCGGGTGGCTACACCTTC. It specifies CASSYGGGSPGGYTF.

The chain combines TRBV28 with TRBJ2-7, with 7 positions matching TRBD2. The CDR3 contains 13 residues. The germline gives CDR1 MDHEN, CDR2 SYDVKM. With V trimmed by 8 bases and J by 2 bases, 6 bases remained unmatched. CDR3 loop: CASCGTTAYEQYF. As DNA, the CDR3 is TGTGCCAGCTGTGGGACTACCGCCTACGAGCAGTACTTC.

The rearrangement uses TRBV4-1 and TRBJ1-2, with a possible D match to TRBD1 (5 bases). The CDR3 runs to 13 residues. Germline V CDR1 and CDR2: MGHRA, YSYEKL. Trimming took off 1 base at V and 5 bases at J, with 8 bases between the two ends. CDR3 region: CASSQGGGYGYTF. The CDR3 nucleotides read TGCGCCAGCAGCCAAGGGGGGGGATATGGCTACACCTTC.

The V gene is TRBV5-4, the J gene TRBJ1-1, with D perhaps TRBD1 (6 bases). The V end lost 0 bases, the J end lost 4 bases, and 10 bases lay between the germline ends. Looked up from germline, CDR1 is SGHNT and CDR2 is YYREEE (reference sequence). The CDR3 is made up of 14 amino acids. This CDR3 is CASSLVMGATEAFF. The CDR3, as DNA: TGTGCCAGCAGCTTGGTTATGGGGGCCACTGAAGCTTTCTTT.